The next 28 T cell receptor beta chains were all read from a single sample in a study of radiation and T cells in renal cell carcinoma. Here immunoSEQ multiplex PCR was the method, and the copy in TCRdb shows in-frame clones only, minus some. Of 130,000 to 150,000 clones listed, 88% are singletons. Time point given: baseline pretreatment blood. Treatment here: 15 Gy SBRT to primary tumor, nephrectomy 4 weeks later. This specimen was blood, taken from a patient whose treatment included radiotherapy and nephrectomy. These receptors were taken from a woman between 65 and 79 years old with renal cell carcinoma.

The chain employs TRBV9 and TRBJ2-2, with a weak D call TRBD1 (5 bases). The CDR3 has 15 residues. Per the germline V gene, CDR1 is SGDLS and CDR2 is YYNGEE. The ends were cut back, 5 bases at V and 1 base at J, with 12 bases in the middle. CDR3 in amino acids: CASRPGLGNTGELFF. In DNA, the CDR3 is TGTGCCAGCAGGCCAGGGTTAGGGAACACCGGGGAGCTGTTTTTT.

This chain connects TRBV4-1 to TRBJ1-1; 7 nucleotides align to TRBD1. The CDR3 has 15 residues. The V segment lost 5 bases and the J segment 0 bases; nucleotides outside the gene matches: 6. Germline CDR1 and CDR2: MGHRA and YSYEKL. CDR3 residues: CASSLHGTVNTEAFF. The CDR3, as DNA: TGCGCCAGCAGCTTACACGGGACAGTGAACACTGAAGCTTTCTTT.

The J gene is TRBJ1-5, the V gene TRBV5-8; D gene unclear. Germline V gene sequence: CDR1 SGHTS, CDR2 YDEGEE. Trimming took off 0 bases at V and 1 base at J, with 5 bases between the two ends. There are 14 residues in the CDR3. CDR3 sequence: CASSLGVSNQPQHF. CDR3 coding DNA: TGTGCCAGCAGCTTGGGGGTCAGCAATCAGCCCCAGCATTTT. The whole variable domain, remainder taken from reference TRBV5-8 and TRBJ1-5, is EAGVTQSPTHLIKTRGQQATLRCSPISGHTSVYWYQQALGLGLQFLLWYDEGEERNRGNFPPRFSGRQFPNYSSELNVNALELEDSALYLCASSLGVSNQPQHFGDGTRLSIL.

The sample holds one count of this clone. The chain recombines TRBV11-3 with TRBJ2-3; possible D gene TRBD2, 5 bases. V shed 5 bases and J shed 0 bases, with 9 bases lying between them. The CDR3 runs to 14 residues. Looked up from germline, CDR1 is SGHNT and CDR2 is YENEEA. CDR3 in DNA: TGTGCCAGCAGCCGTAGAGGGAGCACAGATACGCAGTATTTT. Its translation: CASSRRGSTDTQYF.

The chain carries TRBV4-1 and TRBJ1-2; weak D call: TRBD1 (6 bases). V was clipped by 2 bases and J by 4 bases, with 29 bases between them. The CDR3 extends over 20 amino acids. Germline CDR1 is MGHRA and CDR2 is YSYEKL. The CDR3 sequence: CASSQRGFRQGIGLGYGYTF. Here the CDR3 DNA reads TGCGCCAGCAGCCAAAGGGGCTTTCGGCAGGGGATAGGACTGGGCTATGGCTACACCTTC.

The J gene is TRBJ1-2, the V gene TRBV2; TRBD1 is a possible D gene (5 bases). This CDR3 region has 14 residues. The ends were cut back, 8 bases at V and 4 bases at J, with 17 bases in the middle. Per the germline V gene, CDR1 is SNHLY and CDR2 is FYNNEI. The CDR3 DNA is TGTGCCAGCGGTCCGGAGAGGGGATCCTATGGCTACACCTTC. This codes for CASGPERGSYGYTF.

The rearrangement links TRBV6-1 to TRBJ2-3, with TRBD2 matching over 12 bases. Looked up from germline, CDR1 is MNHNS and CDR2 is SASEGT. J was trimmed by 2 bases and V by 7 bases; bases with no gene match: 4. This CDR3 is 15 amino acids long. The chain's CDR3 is CASKLAGGNTDTQYF. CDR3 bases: TGTGCCAGCAAACTAGCGGGGGGAAACACAGATACGCAGTATTTT.

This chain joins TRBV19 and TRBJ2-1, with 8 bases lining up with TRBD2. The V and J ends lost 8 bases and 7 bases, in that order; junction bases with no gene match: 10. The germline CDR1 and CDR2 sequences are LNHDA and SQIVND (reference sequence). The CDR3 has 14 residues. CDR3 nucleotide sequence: TGTGCCAGTGTTCGGGGGGGCCTAAGTAATGAGCAGTTCTTC. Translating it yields CASVRGGLSNEQFF.

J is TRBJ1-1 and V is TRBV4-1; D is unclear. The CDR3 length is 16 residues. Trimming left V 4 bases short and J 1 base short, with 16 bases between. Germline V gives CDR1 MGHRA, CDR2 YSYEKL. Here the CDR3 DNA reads TGCGCCAGCAGCCCAACGGAAGGATCTCGGAACACTGAAGCTTTCTTT. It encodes CASSPTEGSRNTEAFF.

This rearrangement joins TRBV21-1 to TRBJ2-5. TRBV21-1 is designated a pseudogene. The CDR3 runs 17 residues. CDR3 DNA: TGTGCCAGCAGCAAATTTCAGGTTTTGGGGACCCAAGAGACCCAGTACTTC. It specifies CASSKFQVLGTQETQYF.

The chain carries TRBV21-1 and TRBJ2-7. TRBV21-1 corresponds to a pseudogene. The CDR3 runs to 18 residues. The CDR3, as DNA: TGTGCCAGAAACAAAGGCCCATCTTCGGCAGAAAGGTCCAACGAGCAGTACTTC. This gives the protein CARNKGPSSAERSNEQYF.

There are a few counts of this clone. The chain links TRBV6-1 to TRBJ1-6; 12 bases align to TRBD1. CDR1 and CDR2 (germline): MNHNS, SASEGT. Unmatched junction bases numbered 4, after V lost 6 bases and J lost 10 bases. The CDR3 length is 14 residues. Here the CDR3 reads CASRRDRGQSPLHF. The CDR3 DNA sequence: TGTGCCAGCAGGAGGGACAGGGGGCAGTCACCCCTCCACTTT.

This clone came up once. The CDR3 DNA reads TGTGCCAGCAGCAGCGGGGGCGAAACTGGAGATACGCAGTATTTT. Protein product: CASSSGGETGDTQYF. The V and J genes are TRBV19 and TRBJ2-3; 8 bases line up with TRBD2. This CDR3 comprises 15 residues. Germline CDR1 LNHDA, CDR2 SQIVND (reference sequence). J was trimmed by 5 bases and V by 9 bases; bases with no gene match: 13.

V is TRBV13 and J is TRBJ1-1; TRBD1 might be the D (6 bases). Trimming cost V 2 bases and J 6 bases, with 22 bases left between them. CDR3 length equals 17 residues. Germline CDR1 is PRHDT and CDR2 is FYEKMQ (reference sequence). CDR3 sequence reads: CASSLLRGSIRGSEAFF. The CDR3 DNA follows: TGTGCCAGCAGCTTATTGAGGGGGTCGATCCGAGGGTCTGAAGCTTTCTTT.

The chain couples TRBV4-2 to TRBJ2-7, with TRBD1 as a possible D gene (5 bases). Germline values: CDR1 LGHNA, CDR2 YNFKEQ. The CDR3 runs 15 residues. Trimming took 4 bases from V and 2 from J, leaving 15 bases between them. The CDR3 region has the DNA TGTGCCAGCAGCCCCGGACCGATAGGGGCCTACGAGCAGTACTTC. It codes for CASSPGPIGAYEQYF.

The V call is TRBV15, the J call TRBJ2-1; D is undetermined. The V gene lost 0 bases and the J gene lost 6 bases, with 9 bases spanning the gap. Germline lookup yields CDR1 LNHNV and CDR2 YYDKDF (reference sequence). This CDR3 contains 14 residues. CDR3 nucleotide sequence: TGTGCCACCAGCAGAGAACCGGGCCCCAATGAGCAGTTCTTC. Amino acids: CATSREPGPNEQFF. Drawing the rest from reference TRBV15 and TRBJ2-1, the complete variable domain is DAMVIQNPRYQVTQFGKPVTLSCSQTLNHNVMYWYQQKSSQAPKLLFHYYDKDFNNEADTPDNFQSRRPNTSFCFLDIRSPGLGDTAMYLCATSREPGPNEQFFGPGTRLTVL.

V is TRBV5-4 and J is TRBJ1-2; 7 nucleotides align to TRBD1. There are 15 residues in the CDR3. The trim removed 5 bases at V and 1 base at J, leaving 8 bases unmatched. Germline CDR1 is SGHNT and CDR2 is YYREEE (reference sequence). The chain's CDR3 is CASRLQGILNYGYTF. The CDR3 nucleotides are TGTGCCAGCAGGTTACAGGGGATTCTTAACTATGGCTACACCTTC.

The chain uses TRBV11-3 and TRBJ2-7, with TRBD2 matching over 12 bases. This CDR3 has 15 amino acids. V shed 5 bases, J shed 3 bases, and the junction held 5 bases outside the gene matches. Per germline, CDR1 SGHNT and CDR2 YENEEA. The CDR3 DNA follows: TGTGCCAGCAGCACCCGGACTAGCGGGGACTACGAGCAGTACTTC. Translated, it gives CASSTRTSGDYEQYF. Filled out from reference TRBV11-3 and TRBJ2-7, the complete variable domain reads EAGVVQSPRYKIIEKKQPVAFWCNPISGHNTLYWYLQNLGQGPELLIRYENEEAVDDSQLPKDRFSAERLKGVDSTLKIQPAELGDSAVYLCASSTRTSGDYEQYFGPGTRLTVT.

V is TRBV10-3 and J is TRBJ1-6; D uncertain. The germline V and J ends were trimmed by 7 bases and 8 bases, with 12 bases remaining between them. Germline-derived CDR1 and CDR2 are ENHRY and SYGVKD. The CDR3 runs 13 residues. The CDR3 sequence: CAIKGPEDSPLHF. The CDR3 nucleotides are TGTGCCATCAAAGGCCCGGAGGATTCACCCCTCCACTTT.

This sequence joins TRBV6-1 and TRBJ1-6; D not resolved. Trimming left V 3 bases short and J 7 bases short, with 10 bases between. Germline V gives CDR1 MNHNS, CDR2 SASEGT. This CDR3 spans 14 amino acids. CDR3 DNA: TGTGCCAGCAGTGACCGGCCTAGAAATTCACCCCTCCACTTT. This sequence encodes CASSDRPRNSPLHF.

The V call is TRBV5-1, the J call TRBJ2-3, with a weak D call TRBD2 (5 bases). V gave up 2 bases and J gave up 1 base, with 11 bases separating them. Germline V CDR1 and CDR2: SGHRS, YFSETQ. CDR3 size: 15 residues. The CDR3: CASSFFGRGTDTQYF. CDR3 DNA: TGCGCCAGCAGCTTCTTCGGGCGGGGCACAGATACGCAGTATTTT.

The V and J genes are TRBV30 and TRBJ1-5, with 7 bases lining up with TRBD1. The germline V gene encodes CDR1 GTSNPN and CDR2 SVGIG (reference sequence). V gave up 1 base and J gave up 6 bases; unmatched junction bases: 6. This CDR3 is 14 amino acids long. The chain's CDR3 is CAWSGTGGRQPQHF. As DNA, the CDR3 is TGTGCCTGGAGTGGGACAGGAGGACGTCAGCCCCAGCATTTT.

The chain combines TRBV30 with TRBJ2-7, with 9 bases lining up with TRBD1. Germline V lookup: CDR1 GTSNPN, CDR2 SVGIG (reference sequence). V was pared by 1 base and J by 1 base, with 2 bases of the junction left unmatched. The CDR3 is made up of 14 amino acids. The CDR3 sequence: CAWSADRGSYEQYF. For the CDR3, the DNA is TGTGCCTGGAGTGCGGACAGGGGTTCCTACGAGCAGTACTTC.

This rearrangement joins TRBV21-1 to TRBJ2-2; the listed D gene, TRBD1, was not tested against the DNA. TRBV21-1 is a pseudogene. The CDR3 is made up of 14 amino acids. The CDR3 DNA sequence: TGTGCCAGCAGCAAATCTTCAGGGACCGGGGAGCTGTTTTTT. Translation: CASSKSSGTGELFF.

The CDR3 spells CASSQEGQTSIQETQYF. As DNA, the CDR3 is TGCGCCAGCAGCCAAGAAGGACAGACAAGTATCCAAGAGACCCAGTACTTC. This rearrangement joins TRBV4-1 to TRBJ2-5; tentative D call: TRBD1 (6 bases). This CDR3 has 17 amino acids. Trimming stripped 0 bases from V and 1 base from J, with 15 bases between. Per germline, CDR1 MGHRA and CDR2 YSYEKL.

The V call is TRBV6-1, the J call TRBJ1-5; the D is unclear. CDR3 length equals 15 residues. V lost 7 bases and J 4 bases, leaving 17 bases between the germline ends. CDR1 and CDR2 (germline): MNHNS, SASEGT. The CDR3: CASTLRPVRNQPQHF. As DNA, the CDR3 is TGTGCCAGCACGCTGAGACCGGTGAGAAATCAGCCCCAGCATTTT.

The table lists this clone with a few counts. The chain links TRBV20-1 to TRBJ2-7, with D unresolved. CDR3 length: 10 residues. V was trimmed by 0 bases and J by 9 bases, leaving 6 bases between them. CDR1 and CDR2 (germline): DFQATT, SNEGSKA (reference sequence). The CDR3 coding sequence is TGCAGTGCTAGAGATCGGTGGCAGTACTTC. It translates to CSARDRWQYF.

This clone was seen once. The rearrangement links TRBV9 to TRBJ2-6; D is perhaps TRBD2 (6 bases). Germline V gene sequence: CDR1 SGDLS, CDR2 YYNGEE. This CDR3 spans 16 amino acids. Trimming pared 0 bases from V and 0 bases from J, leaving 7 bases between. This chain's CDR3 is CASSVGRASGANVLTF. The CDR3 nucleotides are TGTGCCAGCAGCGTAGGGAGGGCCTCTGGGGCCAACGTCCTGACTTTC.